This T cell receptor beta chain was captured by sequencing in a study of metastatic and nonmetastatic thyroid tumors. Study information: Repertoires were compared across blood and tumor or nodule tissue from malignant and benign thyroid patients. Study conclusions and caveats: Malignant thyroid tumors reportedly exceeded benign nodules significantly in TCR beta diversity, with the difference appearing in blood and tumor.

This clone was detected a few times. Its target is unknown. In the study's own analysis: Between-group CDR3 differences, defined by clinicopathological status, yielded a distant-metastasis classifier for papillary thyroid cancer. TCRdb redid the clone calls on the PCR reads using MiXCR. The V and J calls were determined by TCRdb, not by the authors. The sample records about 93,000 clones, roughly an eighth being singletons. None of the patients had undergone any treatment ahead of thyroid surgery. The CDR3 spans 15 residues. V lost 2 bases to trimming and J lost 8 bases; unmatched junction nucleotides: 4. In germline, CDR1 is SGHKS, CDR2 YYEKEE (reference sequence).

The genes are TRBV5-5 and TRBJ2-1, with 13 bases aligning to TRBD2. Specimen: blood. This receptor was taken from a female donor with papillary thyroid cancer or a benign thyroid nodule (not recorded which). Some clones in this sample may be carry-over from other donors' samples. DNA of the CDR3: TGTGCCAGCAGCTTCGTACTAGCGGGAGGGGATGAGCAGTTCTTC. It yields the protein CASSFVLAGGDEQFF.